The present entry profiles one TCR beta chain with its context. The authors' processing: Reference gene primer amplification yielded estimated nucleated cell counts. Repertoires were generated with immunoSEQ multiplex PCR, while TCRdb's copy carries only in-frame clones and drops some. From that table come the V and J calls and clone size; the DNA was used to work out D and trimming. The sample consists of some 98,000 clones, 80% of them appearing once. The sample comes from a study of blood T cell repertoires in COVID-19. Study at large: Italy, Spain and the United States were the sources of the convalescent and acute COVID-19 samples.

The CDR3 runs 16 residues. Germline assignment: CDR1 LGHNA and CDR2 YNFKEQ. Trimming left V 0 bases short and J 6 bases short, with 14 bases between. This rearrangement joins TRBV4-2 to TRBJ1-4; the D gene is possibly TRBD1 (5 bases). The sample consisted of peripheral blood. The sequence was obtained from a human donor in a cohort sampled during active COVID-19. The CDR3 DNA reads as TGTGCCAGCAGCCAAGATCCCGGGGGGTATTATGAAAAACTGTTTTTT. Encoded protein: CASSQDPGGYYEKLFF.